This TCR beta chain was documented in a study of tumor-infiltrating lymphocytes in oesophageal squamous cell carcinoma. TCRdb fed the PCR reads into MiXCR, producing one record per CDR3 protein. This sample has around 15,000 distinct CDR3 sequences, with approximately 54% found just once. The table lists this clonotype with a few counts. The sample comprised esophageal tumor tissue. The origin of this receptor is a female donor with esophageal squamous cell carcinoma.

In DNA, the CDR3 is TGTGCCAGCAGCTTAGTTAGTCCCAGGGGTAAAGAGACCCAGTACTTC. Its translation is CASSLVSPRGKETQYF. The chain uses TRBV7-6 and TRBJ2-5; D is possibly TRBD1 (6 bases). The CDR3 has 16 residues. V lost 1 base and J lost 3, with 15 bases in between. Germline V lookup: CDR1 SGHVS, CDR2 FNYEAQ.